The rows below give T cell receptor beta chains drawn from one sample of a study of cytomegalovirus exposure and HLA in healthy donors. TCRdb keeps only in-frame clones here, not all; method: immunoSEQ multiplex PCR. The data show more than 150,000 clones, about four fifths seen once. Sequencing was carried out using PBMCs. These TCRs come from a boy aged 5-17 years in good health and CMV-seronegative. The CDR3 runs from the conserved cysteine through the conserved F or W. D genes are given only for firm matches. For some rows the clone size is stated as once, few or many, or as a class when expanded; others skip it.

D gene | J gene | V gene | clone size | CDR3 DNA | CDR3 protein
- | TRBJ2-7 | TRBV7-8 | once | TGTGCCAGCAGCCCGCGTGCTAACGAGCAGTACTTC | CASSPRANEQYF
- | TRBJ1-4 | TRBV7-9 | - | TGTGCCAGCAGCTTCGCGGCGGAACATAATGAAAAACTGTTTTTT | CASSFAAEHNEKLFF
TRBD1 | TRBJ1-2 | TRBV2 | - | TGTGCCTGCAGGGGGCGATTTGGCTACACCTTC | CACRGRFGYTF
- | TRBJ1-1 | TRBV29-1 | - | TGCAGCGTTGAAGATCAGGCGAACACTGAAGCTTTCTTT | CSVEDQANTEAFF
TRBD2 | TRBJ2-7 | TRBV2 | - | TGTGCCAGCATACGGGAAGCGGGGGCCCAGCGCGAGCAGTACTTC | CASIREAGAQREQYF
TRBD2 | TRBJ2-1 | TRBV2 | few | TGTGCCAGCAGTGTCCCTTGGGGCGGGAGGCTGGACAATGAGCAGTTCTTC | CASSVPWGGRLDNEQFF
TRBD2 | TRBJ2-7 | TRBV5-6 | - | TGTGCCAGCAGCTTTTCTGCGGGGGGATCCTACGAGCAGTACTTC | CASSFSAGGSYEQYF
- | TRBJ2-2 | TRBV18 | - | TGTGCCAGCTCACCAATTTCGAGGCAGGGGCGCACCGGGGAGCTGTTTTTT | CASSPISRQGRTGELFF
TRBD1 | TRBJ1-2 | TRBV4-1 | - | TGCGCCAGCAGCCAAGGGGACAGGGGTTTTCCCTATGGCTACACCTTC | CASSQGDRGFPYGYTF
- | TRBJ1-1 | TRBV10-2 | once | TGCGCCAGCAGTCTTGAGGCCTTTGAAGCTTTCTTT | CASSLEAFEAFF
- | TRBJ1-1 | TRBV5-8 | - | TGTGCCAGCAGCTTTAGCCGAGGGAGGGCTGAAGCTTTCTTT | CASSFSRGRAEAFF
- | TRBJ2-1 | TRBV29-1 | - | TGCAGCGTTGTACGGAATGAGCAGTTCTTC | CSVVRNEQFF
- | TRBJ2-4 | TRBV5-5 | - | TGTGCCAGCAGCTTGGGAGAGAGGGCGGACATTCAGTACTTC | CASSLGERADIQYF
TRBD1 | TRBJ2-7 | TRBV5-1 | - | TGCGCCAGCAGCCCCCGGACAGGGGCTCTGCGTGAGCAGTACTTC | CASSPRTGALREQYF
- | TRBJ2-7 | TRBV9 | - | TGTGCCAGCAGCGGCTCCCCAACAGGGACATCGGCCTACGAGCAGTACTTC | CASSGSPTGTSAYEQYF
TRBD2 | TRBJ2-2 | TRBV2 | - | TGTGCCAGCAGTAACCCCGGACTAGCGGGGGAAACCGGGGAGCTGTTTTTT | CASSNPGLAGETGELFF
TRBD1 | TRBJ2-3 | TRBV5-4 | - | TGTGCCAGCAGCTTGGGGACAGGGCGAAGCGATACGCAGTATTTT | CASSLGTGRSDTQYF
TRBD2 | TRBJ2-1 | TRBV11-2 | - | TGTGCCAGCAAAAGCGGGGGCTCCTACAATGAGCAGTTCTTC | CASKSGGSYNEQFF
TRBD1 | TRBJ1-5 | TRBV19 | - | TGTGCCAGTAGTGGGGGACAGGGGTATCAGCCCCAGCATTTT | CASSGGQGYQPQHF
- | TRBJ2-2 | TRBV10-3 | - | TGTGCCATCAGCGGGACAAGCCTCGGGGAGCTGTTTTTT | CAISGTSLGELFF
- | TRBJ1-1 | TRBV7-9 | - | TGTGCCGGAGAGGGAGGGGACACTGAAGCTTTCTTT | CAGEGGDTEAFF
TRBD1 | TRBJ1-1 | TRBV7-9 | - | TGTGCCAGCAGCTTAGCGGGCAGGGGGACTGAAGCTTTCTTT | CASSLAGRGTEAFF
- | TRBJ1-2 | TRBV5-6 | - | TGTGCCAGCGGCAACCGCCTTGAAGCGCTCTTCAACTATGGCTACACCTTC | CASGNRLEALFNYGYTF
TRBD1 | TRBJ1-2 | TRBV7-9 | once | TGTGCCAGCAGCTCGAGTAACAGGGGGCTCGAGGGCTACACCTTC | CASSSSNRGLEGYTF
TRBD1 | TRBJ1-5 | TRBV30 | once | TGTGCCTGGAGTGATGGGACAGGGGGCTTTCAGCCCCAGCATTTT | CAWSDGTGGFQPQHF
- | TRBJ2-6 | TRBV2 | - | TGTGCCAGCAAGCCGGGTTTAGCTGGGGCCAACGTCCTGACTTTC | CASKPGLAGANVLTF
TRBD2 | TRBJ2-7 | TRBV19 | - | TGTGCCAGTAGTTCGAGCGGGGCGAACTCCTACGAGCAGTACTTC | CASSSSGANSYEQYF
- | TRBJ1-1 | TRBV27 | - | TGTGCCAGCAGACCCCCCGGTGGTGAAGCTTTCTTT | CASRPPGGEAFF
- | TRBJ1-2 | TRBV5-1 | - | TGCGCCAGCTCAGACTATCTGATCGACCATGGCTACACCTTC | CASSDYLIDHGYTF
- | TRBJ2-1 | TRBV10-3 | once | TGTGCCATCACTCCCCAGGGGAGCGGTGAGCAGTTCTTC | CAITPQGSGEQFF
- | TRBJ2-1 | TRBV7-8 | - | TGTGCCAGCAGCTTAGAGGGGCTAGACCCCTCCTCGAGGTTCTTC | CASSLEGLDPSSRFF
TRBD1 | TRBJ1-3 | TRBV4-3 | - | TGCGCCAGCAGCCAAGGGACAGGGGATGGAAACACCATATATTTT | CASSQGTGDGNTIYF
- | TRBJ1-5 | TRBV2 | - | TGTGCCTCCGAGGGTAGGGGCAATCAGCCCCAGCATTTT | CASEGRGNQPQHF
- | TRBJ1-3 | TRBV4-1 | - | TGCGCCAGCAGCCTCCTGGACAGTCCCTCTGGAAACACCATATATTTT | CASSLLDSPSGNTIYF
- | TRBJ2-5 | TRBV7-8 | - | TGTGCCAGCAGCTCCTACCGGACATCACAAGAGACCCAGTACTTC | CASSSYRTSQETQYF
TRBD1 | TRBJ1-1 | TRBV6-1 | - | TGTGCCAGCAGCCACAGGGGAGAGAACACTGCAGCTTTCTTT | CASSHRGENTAAFF
TRBD1 | TRBJ1-2 | TRBV13 | - | TGTGCCAGCTGGACAGGGAAGGGTCCCTATGGCTACACCTTC | CASWTGKGPYGYTF
TRBD1 | TRBJ2-7 | TRBV9 | - | TGTGCCAGCAGCGGAGACCTTGACAGGGCCCACGAGCAGTACTTC | CASSGDLDRAHEQYF
- | TRBJ1-2 | TRBV6-1 | - | TGTGCCAGCAGTGGACTGACACAGGGTAGCCATGGCTACACCTTC | CASSGLTQGSHGYTF
TRBD1 | TRBJ2-1 | TRBV27 | - | TGTGCCAGCAGTTCGGACAGGGGATCCTACAATGAGCAGTTCTTC | CASSSDRGSYNEQFF
- | TRBJ1-1 | TRBV29-1 | - | TGCAGCGCAAACTCCCGGTCCACTGAAGCTTTCTTT | CSANSRSTEAFF
- | TRBJ1-2 | TRBV4-3 | - | TGCGCCAGCAGCCAAGGGGCAGGAGGGTTTGGCTACACCTTC | CASSQGAGGFGYTF
- | TRBJ2-7 | TRBV18 | once | TGTGCCAGCTCACCCCCGGGACTCAGGAGCTCCTACGAGCAGTACTTC | CASSPPGLRSSYEQYF
- | TRBJ2-5 | TRBV6-5 | - | TGTGCCAGCAGTTTGGGATCAGGAGGCTACGAGACCCAGTACTTC | CASSLGSGGYETQYF
TRBD1 | TRBJ1-5 | TRBV5-5 | - | TGTGCCAGCAGCCCGGGACAGCAGAGCAATCAGCCCCAGCATTTT | CASSPGQQSNQPQHF
TRBD1 | TRBJ1-2 | TRBV7-2 | - | TGTGCCAGCAGCTTAAAGGACAGGGCCCTATATGGCTACACCTTC | CASSLKDRALYGYTF
TRBD1 | TRBJ2-1 | TRBV5-1 | - | TGCGCCAGCAGCTTGGACAGGGGATCCTACAATGAGCAGTTCTTC | CASSLDRGSYNEQFF
TRBD2 | TRBJ2-1 | TRBV29-1 | - | TGCAGCGTTGCGGCGACTAGCGGGAGACCGCACAATGAGCAGTTCTTC | CSVAATSGRPHNEQFF
TRBD2 | TRBJ2-2 | TRBV6-5 | - | TGTGCCAGCAGGGGGGGGTTTCGCACCGGGGAGCTGTTTTTT | CASRGGFRTGELFF
TRBD1 | TRBJ1-4 | TRBV5-1 | - | TGCGCCAGCAGCCCGGACAGGGGAGGGATTTCGGAAAAACTGTTTTTT | CASSPDRGGISEKLFF
- | TRBJ2-2 | TRBV6-5 | - | TGTGCCACCCCGGGGTTTCTAACCGGGGAGCTGTTTTTT | CATPGFLTGELFF
- | TRBJ2-2 | TRBV29-1 | once | TGCAGCGCTGTGGGGGGCAGGGGGGCGAACACCGGGGAGCTGTTTTTT | CSAVGGRGANTGELFF
TRBD1 | TRBJ2-7 | TRBV5-4 | - | TGTGCCAGCAGCAGGGACAGGAGCTCCTACGAGCAGTACTTC | CASSRDRSSYEQYF
- | TRBJ2-2 | TRBV4-1 | - | TGCGCCAGCAGCGGAAACATCCAGGGGAACACCGGGGAGCTGTTTTTT | CASSGNIQGNTGELFF
TRBD1 | TRBJ1-2 | TRBV9 | - | TGTGCCAGCAGCATCGGGACAGGGGGCAGGTATGGCTACACCTTC | CASSIGTGGRYGYTF